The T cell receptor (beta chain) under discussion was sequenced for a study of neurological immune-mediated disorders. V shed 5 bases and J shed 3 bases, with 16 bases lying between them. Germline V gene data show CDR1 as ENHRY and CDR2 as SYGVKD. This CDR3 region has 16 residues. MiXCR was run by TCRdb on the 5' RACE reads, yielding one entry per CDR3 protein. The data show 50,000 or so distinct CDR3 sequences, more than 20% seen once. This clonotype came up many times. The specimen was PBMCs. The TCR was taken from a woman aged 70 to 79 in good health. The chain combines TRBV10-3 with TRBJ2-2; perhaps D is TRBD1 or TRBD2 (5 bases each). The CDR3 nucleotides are TGTGCCATCAGTCGTCCCCCCGAGGGGTACACCGGGGAGCTGTTTTTT. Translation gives CAISRPPEGYTGELFF.